This TCR beta chain was sequenced during a study of OX40 agonist ivuxolimab in advanced cancers. Excluded were patients having autoimmune disease history or systemic immunosuppression. Profiled with immunoSEQ multiplex PCR; TCRdb holds only in-frame clones, not every one. The sample gives approximately 70,000 clones, 86% of which show up once; around 2.8% is in the top ten. This CDR3 is 14 amino acids long. CDR1 KGHSH and CDR2 LQKENI come from the germline V gene. J gave up 5 bases and V 0 bases, and 2 bases lay outside the gene matches. The sample in question was CD4+ or CD8+ T cells sorted from blood, obtained in a trial of the OX40 agonist ivuxolimab. The chain links TRBV18 to TRBJ2-3, with 7 bases lining up with TRBD1. The TCR was taken from an adult with an advanced solid tumor such as melanoma, head and neck, liver or kidney cancer. The CDR3 reads CASSPPGGRDTQYF. The DNA for the CDR3 is TGTGCCAGCTCACCACCAGGGGGCAGAGATACGCAGTATTTT.